This TCR beta chain comes out of a study of T-cell reconstitution after alpha-beta-depleted transplantation in children (dated by TCRdb to the mid-2010s). Regarding the research as a whole: T-cell immune reconstitution after TCRalphabeta/CD19-depleted allogeneic hematopoietic cell transplantation in children was quantitatively tracked in the study by means of TCR repertoire profiling.

The investigation overall reported the following: In some patients, high TCRbeta diversity at day 60 was attributed to recipient T cells and intrathymic progenitors that had survived conditioning. About two months after transplant, the apparently early recovery of alphabetaT-cell counts reportedly depended on just several hundred clones that had expanded rapidly and came from non-depleted graft cells. Hyperexpanded clone frequencies declined over subsequent months; after one year, T-cell counts and TCRbeta diversity were mostly attributed to newly produced T cells.

In the paper's terms, the treatment or condition label means: allogeneic hematopoietic cell transplantation with graft depleted of TCRalphabeta T cells and CD19 B cells. Transplant recipients were children who received TCRalphabeta/CD19-depleted allogeneic hematopoietic cell grafts. This clonotype was seen only a few times. No cognate antigen has been identified for it. Nothing much larger sits one base from this clone, and base qualities are not available. Libraries were prepared through PCR. Sequencing instrument: Illumina HiSeq 2500. TCR library preparation used molecular barcoding, with unique molecular identifiers applied to normalize quantification of the TCRbeta repertoire. TCRdb itself trimmed the public reads at Q25 with fastp, ran MiXCR and retained productive beta chains. All rows with the same CDR3 protein become a single entry with the most common DNA and genes. In all, the sample holds a few hundred thousand distinct CDR3 sequences, and over 10% of those were seen once. 2% to 2.5% of the sample belongs to the ten largest clones.

The CDR3 covers 15 residues, taking in both the cysteine and the phenylalanine. Only the CDR3 region is kept as DNA, spanning 45 bases read in frame from base 1. Sequences MGHDK (CDR1) and SYGVNS (CDR2) are obtained from the germline V gene. Here V drops 3 bases and J drops 0 bases, and the junction holds 2 bases not matched to any gene. The starting material was PBMCs, mostly from graft donor cells, obtained 360 days after TCRalphabeta/CD19-depleted stem cell transplant. This sequence was found in a male patient younger than 18 who had a stem cell transplant for acute myeloid leukemia, so the T cells may come from the graft donor. The rearranged chain carries TRBV25-1 and TRBJ2-1; 7 central nucleotides agree with TRBD1. The nucleotide sequence is TGTGCCAGCAGTGACGACAGGGACTCCTACAATGAGCAGTTCTTC. It encodes CASSDDRDSYNEQFF.